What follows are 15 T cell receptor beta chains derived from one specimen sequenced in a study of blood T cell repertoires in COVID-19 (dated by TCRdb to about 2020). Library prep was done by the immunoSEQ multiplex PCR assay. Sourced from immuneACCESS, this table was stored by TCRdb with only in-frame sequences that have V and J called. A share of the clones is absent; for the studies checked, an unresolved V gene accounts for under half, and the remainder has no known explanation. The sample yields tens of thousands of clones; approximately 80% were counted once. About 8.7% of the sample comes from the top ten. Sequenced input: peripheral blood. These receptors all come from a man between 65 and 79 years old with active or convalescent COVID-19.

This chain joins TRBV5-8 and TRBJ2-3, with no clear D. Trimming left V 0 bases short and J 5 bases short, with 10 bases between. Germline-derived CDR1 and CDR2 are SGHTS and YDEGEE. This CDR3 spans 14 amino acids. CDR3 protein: CASSLGLRVDTQYF. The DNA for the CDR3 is TGTGCCAGCAGCTTGGGCCTCCGGGTAGATACGCAGTATTTT.

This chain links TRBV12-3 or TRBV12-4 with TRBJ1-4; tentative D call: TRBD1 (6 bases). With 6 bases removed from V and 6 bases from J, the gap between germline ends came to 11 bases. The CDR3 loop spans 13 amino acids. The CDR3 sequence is CASRQGRHEKLFF. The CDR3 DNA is TGTGCCAGCAGACAGGGCAGGCATGAAAAACTGTTTTTT.

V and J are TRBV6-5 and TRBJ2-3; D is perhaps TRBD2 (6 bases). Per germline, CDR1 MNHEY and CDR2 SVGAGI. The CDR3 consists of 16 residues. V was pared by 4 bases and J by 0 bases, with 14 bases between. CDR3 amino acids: CASSSFRGTSTDTQYF. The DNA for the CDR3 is TGTGCCAGCAGTTCCTTCCGGGGGACTAGCACAGATACGCAGTATTTT.

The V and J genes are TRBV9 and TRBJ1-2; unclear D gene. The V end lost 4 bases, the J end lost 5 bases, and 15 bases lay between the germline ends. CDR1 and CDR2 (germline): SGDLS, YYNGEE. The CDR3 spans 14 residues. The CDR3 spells CASSPYLVFYGYTF. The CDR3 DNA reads TGTGCCAGCAGCCCGTACTTGGTATTTTATGGCTACACCTTC.

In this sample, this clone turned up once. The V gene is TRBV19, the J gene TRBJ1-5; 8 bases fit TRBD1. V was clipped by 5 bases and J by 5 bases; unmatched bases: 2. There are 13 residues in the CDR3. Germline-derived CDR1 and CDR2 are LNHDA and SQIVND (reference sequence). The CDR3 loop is CASSADRDQPQHF. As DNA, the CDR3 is TGTGCCAGTAGTGCGGACAGGGATCAGCCCCAGCATTTT.

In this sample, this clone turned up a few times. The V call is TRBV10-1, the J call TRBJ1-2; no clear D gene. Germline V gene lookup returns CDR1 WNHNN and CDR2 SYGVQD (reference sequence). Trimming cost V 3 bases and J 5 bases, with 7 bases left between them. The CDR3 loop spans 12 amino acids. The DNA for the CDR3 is TGCGCCAGCAGTGATTCGGGTTATGGCTACACCTTC. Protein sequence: CASSDSGYGYTF.

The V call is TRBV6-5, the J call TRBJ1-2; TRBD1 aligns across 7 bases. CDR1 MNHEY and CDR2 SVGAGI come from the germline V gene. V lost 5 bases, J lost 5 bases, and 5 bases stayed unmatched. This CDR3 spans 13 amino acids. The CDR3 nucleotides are TGTGCCAGCAGTCCCTTGACAGGGTATGGCTACACCTTC. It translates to CASSPLTGYGYTF.

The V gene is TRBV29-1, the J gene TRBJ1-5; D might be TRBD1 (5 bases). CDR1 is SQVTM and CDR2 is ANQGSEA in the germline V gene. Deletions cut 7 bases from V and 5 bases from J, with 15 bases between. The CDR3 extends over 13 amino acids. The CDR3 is CSAAGQGDQPQHF. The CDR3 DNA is TGCAGCGCTGCGGGGCAGGGAGATCAGCCCCAGCATTTT. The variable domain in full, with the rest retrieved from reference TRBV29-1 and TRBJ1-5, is SAVISQKPSRDICQRGTSLTIQCQVDSQVTMMFWYRQQPGQSLTLIATANQGSEATYESGFVIDKFPISRPNLTFSTLTVSNMSPEDSSIYLCSAAGQGDQPQHFGDGTRLSIL.

For the CDR3, the DNA is TGTGCCAGCAGCCTGGCGGGGGCAACTAATGAAAAACTGTTTTTT. This translates into CASSLAGATNEKLFF. The chain has TRBV28 and TRBJ1-4, with TRBD1 as a possible D gene (5 bases). CDR1 and CDR2 (germline): MDHEN, SYDVKM. V lost 6 bases and J lost 0, with 11 bases in between. The CDR3 covers 15 residues.

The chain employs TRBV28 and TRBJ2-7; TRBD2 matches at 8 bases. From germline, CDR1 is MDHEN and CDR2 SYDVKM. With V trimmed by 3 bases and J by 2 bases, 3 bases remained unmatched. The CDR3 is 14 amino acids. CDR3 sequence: CASSFPGGAYEQYF. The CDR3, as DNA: TGTGCCAGCAGTTTCCCCGGGGGGGCCTACGAGCAGTACTTC.

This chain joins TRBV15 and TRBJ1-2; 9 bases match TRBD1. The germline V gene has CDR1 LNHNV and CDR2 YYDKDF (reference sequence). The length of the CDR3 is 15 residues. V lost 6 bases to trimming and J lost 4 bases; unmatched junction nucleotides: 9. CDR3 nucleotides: TGTGCCACCAGTCCCCGGGACAGGGATGTCTATGGCTACACCTTC. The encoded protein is CATSPRDRDVYGYTF.

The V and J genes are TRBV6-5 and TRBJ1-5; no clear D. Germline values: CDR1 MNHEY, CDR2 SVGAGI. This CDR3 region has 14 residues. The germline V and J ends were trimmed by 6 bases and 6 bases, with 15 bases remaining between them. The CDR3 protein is CASRGSSGVQPQHF. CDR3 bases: TGTGCCAGCAGGGGTAGCTCCGGGGTTCAGCCCCAGCATTTT.

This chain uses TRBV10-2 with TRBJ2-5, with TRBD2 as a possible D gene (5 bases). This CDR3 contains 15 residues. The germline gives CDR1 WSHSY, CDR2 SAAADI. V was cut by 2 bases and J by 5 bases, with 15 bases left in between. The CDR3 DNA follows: TGCGCCAGCAGTGAGAATAGCGCTAGTCGGGAGACCCAGTACTTC. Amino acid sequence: CASSENSASRETQYF.

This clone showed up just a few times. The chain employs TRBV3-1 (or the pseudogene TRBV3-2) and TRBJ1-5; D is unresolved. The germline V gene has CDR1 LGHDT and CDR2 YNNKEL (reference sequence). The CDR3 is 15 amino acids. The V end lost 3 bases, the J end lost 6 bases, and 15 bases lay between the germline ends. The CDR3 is CASSHSRVAGQPQHF. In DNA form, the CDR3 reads TGTGCCAGCAGCCATTCCCGGGTGGCCGGTCAGCCCCAGCATTTT.

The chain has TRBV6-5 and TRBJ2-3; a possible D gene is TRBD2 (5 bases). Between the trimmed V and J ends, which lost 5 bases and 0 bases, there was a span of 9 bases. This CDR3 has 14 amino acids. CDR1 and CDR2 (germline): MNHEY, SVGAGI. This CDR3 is CASSRRTSTDTQYF. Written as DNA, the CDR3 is TGTGCCAGCAGTCGGAGGACCAGCACAGATACGCAGTATTTT.